This passage covers 21 T cell receptor beta chains from one sample sequenced in a study of blood T cell repertoires in COVID-19. Method: immunoSEQ multiplex PCR; TCRdb's copy keeps in-frame clones and lacks some. The sample lists about 200,000 clones, roughly nine tenths occurring once. The sequencing input was peripheral blood. These receptors were obtained from a man aged 40-49 years with acute or convalescent COVID-19.

The chain employs TRBV10-1 and TRBJ2-7; 11 nucleotides line up with TRBD2. The CDR3 totals 16 residues. CDR1 WNHNN and CDR2 SYGVQD come from the germline V gene (reference sequence). V trimming: 3 bases; J trimming: 1 base; junction bases outside the gene matches: 5. The CDR3 DNA follows: TGCGCCAGCAGTGATCCCACTAGCGGGGGTTCCTACGAGCAGTACTTC. Its translation: CASSDPTSGGSYEQYF.

V usage is TRBV19 and J usage is TRBJ2-3; 12 nucleotides line up with TRBD1. The length of the CDR3 is 15 residues. V was clipped by 7 bases and J by 7 bases; unmatched bases: 9. Germline CDR1 LNHDA, CDR2 SQIVND (reference sequence). CDR3 coding DNA: TGTGCCAGTACCTGGGGGACAGGGGGCCCGCATACGCAGTATTTT. As protein: CASTWGTGGPHTQYF.

The rearrangement joins TRBV19 to TRBJ1-2; D unclear. The CDR3 contains 14 residues. CDR1 is LNHDA and CDR2 is SQIVND in the germline V gene (reference sequence). V was cut by 5 bases and J by 2 bases, with 12 bases left in between. Written as DNA, the CDR3 is TGTGCCAGTAGTTCCGGACTGTTCAACTATGGCTACACCTTC. It is translated as CASSSGLFNYGYTF.

The V and J genes are TRBV4-2 and TRBJ2-7, with 10 nucleotides matching TRBD2. With V trimmed by 8 bases and J by 3 bases, 1 base remained unmatched. The CDR3 covers 12 residues. From germline, CDR1 is LGHNA and CDR2 YNFKEQ. The CDR3 is CASRTSGYEQYF. The CDR3, as DNA: TGTGCCAGCCGGACTAGCGGCTACGAGCAGTACTTC.

This sequence joins TRBV6-5 and TRBJ1-1; TRBD1 aligns across 8 bases. This CDR3 has 14 amino acids. With V trimmed by 6 bases and J by 7 bases, 10 bases remained unmatched. Germline V lookup: CDR1 MNHEY, CDR2 SVGAGI. CDR3 protein: CASRVPGGGGEAFF. Here the CDR3 DNA reads TGTGCCAGCAGGGTTCCAGGGGGCGGAGGTGAAGCTTTCTTT.

The gene calls are TRBV5-6 and TRBJ2-5; 8 positions agree with TRBD1. Trimming cost V 6 bases and J 8 bases; bases outside gene matches: 12. The CDR3 contains 14 residues. Germline values: CDR1 SGHDT, CDR2 YYEEEE. The CDR3 nucleotides are TGTGCCAGCACCTCGGTTCAGGGGGCGAAAACCCAGTACTTC. The encoded protein is CASTSVQGAKTQYF.

The rearrangement uses TRBV7-2 and TRBJ2-7, with a possible D match to TRBD2 (5 bases). Germline V gene sequence: CDR1 SGHTA, CDR2 FQGNSA. The V gene lost 0 bases and the J gene lost 2 bases, with 11 bases spanning the gap. This CDR3 contains 15 residues. The CDR3 region is CASSLASGNPYEQYF. The CDR3 nucleotides are TGTGCCAGCAGCTTAGCTTCGGGGAACCCCTACGAGCAGTACTTC.

The J gene is TRBJ2-7, the V gene TRBV29-1; D is uncertain. Looked up from germline, CDR1 is SQVTM and CDR2 is ANQGSEA. This CDR3 is built from 12 residues. Trimming removed 6 bases at V and 2 bases at J, with 11 bases between. The CDR3 sequence: CSVIDKPYEQYF. In DNA form, the CDR3 reads TGCAGCGTGATCGACAAGCCCTACGAGCAGTACTTC.

The V and J genes are TRBV5-1 and TRBJ1-2; no definite D call. V shed 5 bases and J shed 0 bases, with 14 bases lying between them. The length of the CDR3 is 15 residues. The V gene's germline CDR1 is SGHRS and CDR2 YFSETQ. The CDR3 loop is CASRPAPGSNYGYTF. The CDR3 DNA reads TGCGCCAGCAGACCTGCCCCGGGATCTAACTATGGCTACACCTTC. Using reference TRBV5-1 and TRBJ1-2 for the parts outside the CDR3, the full variable domain is KAGVTQTPRYLIKTRGQQVTLSCSPISGHRSVSWYQQTPGQGLQFLFEYFSETQRNKGNFPGRFSGRQFSNSRSEMNVSTLELGDSALYLCASRPAPGSNYGYTFGSGTRLTVV.

The genes are TRBV4-1 and TRBJ1-4; 7 nucleotides align to TRBD1. Germline V gene data show CDR1 as MGHRA and CDR2 as YSYEKL. The CDR3 loop spans 15 amino acids. The V gene end was trimmed by 4 bases and the J gene end by 4 bases; junction bases not matched to a gene: 6. The CDR3 loop is CASSPGQSFNEKLFF. In DNA, the CDR3 is TGCGCCAGCAGCCCGGGACAGAGCTTTAATGAAAAACTGTTTTTT.

A few counts support this clone. The chain recombines TRBV7-9 with TRBJ1-6; 7 positions match TRBD1. CDR1 and CDR2 (germline): SEHNR, FQNEAQ (reference sequence). The CDR3 has 16 amino acids. J lost 4 bases, V lost 1 base, and 4 bases had no gene match. As DNA, the CDR3 is TGTGCCAGCAGCTTAGGGACAGGATTTTATAATTCACCCCTCCACTTT. It codes for CASSLGTGFYNSPLHF.

V and J are TRBV2 and TRBJ1-2; D is possibly TRBD1 (6 bases). The CDR3 is 13 amino acids. V lost 5 bases, J lost 2 bases, and 9 bases lay in between. CDR1 is SNHLY and CDR2 is FYNNEI in the germline V gene. The chain's CDR3 is CASSQQGNYGYTF. Here the CDR3 DNA reads TGTGCCAGCAGTCAACAGGGAAACTATGGCTACACCTTC.

The chain recombines TRBV2 with TRBJ1-1; D unresolved. V dropped 7 bases and J dropped 5 bases, with 11 bases sitting between them. This CDR3 region has 12 residues. Looked up from germline, CDR1 is SNHLY and CDR2 is FYNNEI. The CDR3 sequence: CASTGSGTEAFF. The DNA for the CDR3 is TGTGCCAGCACAGGATCGGGAACTGAAGCTTTCTTT.

The V call is TRBV5-1, the J call TRBJ2-7, with TRBD1 as a possible D gene (5 bases). From germline, CDR1 is SGHRS and CDR2 YFSETQ. Trimming took off 0 bases at V and 1 base at J, with 11 bases between the two ends. The CDR3 totals 15 residues. CDR3 bases: TGCGCCAGCAGCTTGGCGGCAGGGATTTCCTACGAGCAGTACTTC. The encoded protein is CASSLAAGISYEQYF.

The V gene is TRBV19, the J gene TRBJ1-1, with D perhaps matching TRBD1 (5 bases). The germline gives CDR1 LNHDA, CDR2 SQIVND (reference sequence). V was cut by 7 bases and J by 5 bases, with 23 bases left in between. The CDR3 has 16 amino acids. The CDR3 DNA is TGTGCCAGTATCACAGAGGTCGGGGGAAGAGGGACTGAAGCTTTCTTT. Residues: CASITEVGGRGTEAFF.

The table lists this clone with a count of one. The rearrangement uses TRBV7-2 and TRBJ1-1, with D uncertain. CDR1 and CDR2 from the germline V gene are SGHTA and FQGNSA. The CDR3 sequence is 13 residues long. V dropped 2 bases and J dropped 11 bases, with 15 bases sitting between them. The CDR3 loop reads CASSLPLGRGAFF. In DNA, the CDR3 is TGTGCCAGCAGCTTACCACTAGGTCGAGGGGCTTTCTTT.

The V call is TRBV9, the J call TRBJ2-6; D unresolved. The CDR3 is made up of 22 amino acids. The germline V and J ends were trimmed by 0 bases and 1 base, with 26 bases remaining between them. Germline lookup yields CDR1 SGDLS and CDR2 YYNGEE. The CDR3 bases are TGTGCCAGCAGCGTAGTCGAGTCGGTGCGGTCCGTGTCCTTGTCTGGGGCCAACGTCCTGACTTTC. As protein: CASSVVESVRSVSLSGANVLTF.

The chain carries TRBV11-1 and TRBJ1-1, with D hard to call. This CDR3 is 13 amino acids long. V gave up 4 bases and J gave up 5 bases, with 11 bases separating them. From germline, CDR1 is SGHAT and CDR2 FQDESV (reference sequence). The chain's CDR3 is CASSSRRVTEAFF. For the CDR3, the DNA is TGTGCCAGCAGCTCGCGCCGGGTGACTGAAGCTTTCTTT. Variable domain in full (rest from reference TRBV11-1 and TRBJ1-1): EAEVAQSPRYKITEKSQAVAFWCDPISGHATLYWYRQILGQGPELLVQFQDESVVDDSQLPKDRFSAERLKGVDSTLKIQPAELGDSAMYLCASSSRRVTEAFFGQGTRLTVV.

The V call is TRBV19, the J call TRBJ2-7, with 14 bases fitting TRBD2. The germline gives CDR1 LNHDA, CDR2 SQIVND (reference sequence). CDR3 size: 15 residues. With 3 bases clipped from V and 6 bases from J, the junction kept 4 bases outside the gene matches. CDR3 in DNA: TGTGCCAGTAGTATCGGACTAGCGGGAGGAAGCGAGCAGTACTTC. It is translated as CASSIGLAGGSEQYF.

The chain links TRBV15 to TRBJ2-2; TRBD2 matches 11 bases. J gave up 6 bases and V 6 bases, and 6 bases lay outside the gene matches. The germline CDR1 and CDR2 sequences are LNHNV and YYDKDF (reference sequence). CDR3 size: 15 residues. This CDR3 reads CATSTSGSPAGELFF. For the CDR3, the DNA is TGTGCCACCAGTACTAGCGGGAGTCCTGCCGGGGAGCTGTTTTTT.

The chain recombines TRBV18 with TRBJ1-6; weak D call: TRBD1 (5 bases). The V end lost 4 bases, the J end lost 5 bases, and 6 bases lay between the germline ends. The germline CDR1 and CDR2 sequences are KGHSH and LQKENI. CDR3 length: 13 residues. The CDR3 sequence is CASSRGDNSPLHF. The CDR3 nucleotides read TGTGCCAGCTCACGGGGGGATAATTCACCCCTCCACTTT.